Below, 3 T cell receptor beta chains from the same sample are listed, as sequenced in a study of blood T cell repertoires in COVID-19. Sequenced by immunoSEQ multiplex PCR; TCRdb stores in-frame clones only, minus some. Among 150,000 to 200,000 clones, about nine tenths were seen once, and the ten largest hold around 3.5%. The source material was peripheral blood. Receptors originate from a man aged 65 to 79 with acute or convalescent COVID-19.

This clone appeared a single time. The rearrangement links TRBV6-5 to TRBJ1-5; D unresolved. This CDR3 spans 13 amino acids. Trimming pared 0 bases from V and 7 bases from J, leaving 7 bases between. Germline CDR1 reads MNHEY; CDR2 reads SVGAGI. CDR3 amino acids: CASSYSRAQPQHF. In DNA form, the CDR3 reads TGTGCCAGCAGTTACTCGAGGGCCCAGCCCCAGCATTTT.

The chain uses TRBV9 and TRBJ2-3; 9 nucleotides line up with TRBD2. V lost 4 bases, J lost 2 bases, and 5 bases stayed unmatched. The CDR3 covers 15 residues. The germline V gene has CDR1 SGDLS and CDR2 YYNGEE. The CDR3 sequence: CASSLASGNTDTQYF. As DNA, the CDR3 is TGTGCCAGCAGCCTAGCTAGCGGGAACACAGATACGCAGTATTTT. Supplemented by reference TRBV9 and TRBJ2-3, the full variable domain reads DSGVTQTPKHLITATGQRVTLRCSPRSGDLSVYWYQQSLDQGLQFLIQYYNGEERAKGNILERFSAQQFPDLHSELNLSSLELGDSALYFCASSLASGNTDTQYFGPGTRLTVL.

This sequence joins TRBV2 and TRBJ2-1, with D perhaps TRBD1 (6 bases). CDR3 length: 11 residues. Germline CDR1 SNHLY, CDR2 FYNNEI. CDR3 in DNA: TGTGTTGGGGGCAATTACAATGAGCAGTTCTTC. Translation gives CVGGNYNEQFF.